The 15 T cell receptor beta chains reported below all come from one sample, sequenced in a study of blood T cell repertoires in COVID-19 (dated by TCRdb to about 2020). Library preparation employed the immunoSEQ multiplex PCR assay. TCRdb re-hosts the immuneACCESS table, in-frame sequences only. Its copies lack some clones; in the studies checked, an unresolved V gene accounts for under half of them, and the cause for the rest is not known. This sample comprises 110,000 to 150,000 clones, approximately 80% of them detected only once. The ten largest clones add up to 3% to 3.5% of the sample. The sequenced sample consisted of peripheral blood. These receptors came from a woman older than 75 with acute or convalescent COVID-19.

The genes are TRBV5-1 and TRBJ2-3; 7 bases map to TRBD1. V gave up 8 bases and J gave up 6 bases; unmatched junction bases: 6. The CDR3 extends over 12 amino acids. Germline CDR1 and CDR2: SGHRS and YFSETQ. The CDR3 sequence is CASRGGWDTQYF. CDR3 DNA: TGCGCCAGTCGAGGGGGCTGGGATACGCAGTATTTT.

The CDR3 spells CASTRGDNEQFF. The CDR3 nucleotides are TGTGCCAGTACCCGGGGGGACAATGAGCAGTTCTTC. The rearrangement links TRBV19 to TRBJ2-1; 7 bases agree with TRBD2. The V gene's germline CDR1 is LNHDA and CDR2 SQIVND (reference sequence). The V and J ends lost 7 bases and 5 bases, in that order; junction bases with no gene match: 2. This CDR3 is built from 12 residues.

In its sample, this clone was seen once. The CDR3: CSASKASGVDEQFF. CDR3 sequence (DNA): TGCAGTGCTAGTAAGGCTAGCGGGGTAGATGAGCAGTTCTTC. The chain uses TRBV20-1 and TRBJ2-1; 9 nucleotides align to TRBD2. With V trimmed by 3 bases and J by 8 bases, 8 bases remained unmatched. The germline CDR1 and CDR2 sequences are DFQATT and SNEGSKA (reference sequence). The CDR3 extends over 14 amino acids.

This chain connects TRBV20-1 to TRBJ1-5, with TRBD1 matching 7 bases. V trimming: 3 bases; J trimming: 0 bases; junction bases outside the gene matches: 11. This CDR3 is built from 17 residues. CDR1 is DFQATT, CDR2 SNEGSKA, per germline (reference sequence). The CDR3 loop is CSASRGTRGYSNQPQHF. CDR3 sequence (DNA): TGCAGTGCTAGTAGGGGAACCAGGGGGTATAGCAATCAGCCCCAGCATTTT.

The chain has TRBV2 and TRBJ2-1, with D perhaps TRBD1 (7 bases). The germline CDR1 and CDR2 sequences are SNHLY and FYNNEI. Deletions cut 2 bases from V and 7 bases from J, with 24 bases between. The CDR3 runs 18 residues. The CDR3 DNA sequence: TGTGCCAGCAGTGAATCGGGCTCCCAGGGGGGAGTTTTAAATGAGCAGTTCTTC. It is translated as CASSESGSQGGVLNEQFF.

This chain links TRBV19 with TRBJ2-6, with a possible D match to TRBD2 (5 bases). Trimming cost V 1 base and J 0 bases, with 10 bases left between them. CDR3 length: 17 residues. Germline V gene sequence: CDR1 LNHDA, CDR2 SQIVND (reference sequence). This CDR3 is CASSIGLTSSGANVLTF. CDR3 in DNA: TGTGCCAGTAGTATAGGTCTCACTAGCTCTGGGGCCAACGTCCTGACTTTC.

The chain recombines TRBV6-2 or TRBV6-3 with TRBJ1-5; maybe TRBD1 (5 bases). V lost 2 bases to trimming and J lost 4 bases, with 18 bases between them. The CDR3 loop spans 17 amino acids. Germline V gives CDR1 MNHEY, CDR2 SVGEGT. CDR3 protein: CASSYELAGLVNQPQHF. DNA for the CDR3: TGTGCCAGCAGTTACGAGTTGGCGGGGCTGGTTAATCAGCCCCAGCATTTT.

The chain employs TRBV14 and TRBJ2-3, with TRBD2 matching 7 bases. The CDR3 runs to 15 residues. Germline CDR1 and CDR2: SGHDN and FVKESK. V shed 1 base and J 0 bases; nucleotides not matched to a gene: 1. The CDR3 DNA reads TGTGCCAGCAGCCAAGGGACTAGAAGCACAGATACGCAGTATTTT. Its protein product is CASSQGTRSTDTQYF.

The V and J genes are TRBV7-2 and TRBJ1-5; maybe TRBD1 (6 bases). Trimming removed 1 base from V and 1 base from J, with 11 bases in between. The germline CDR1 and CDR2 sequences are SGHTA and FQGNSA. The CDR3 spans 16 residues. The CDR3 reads CASSLVTGSSNQPQHF. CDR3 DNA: TGTGCCAGCAGCTTAGTAACAGGGTCGAGCAATCAGCCCCAGCATTTT.

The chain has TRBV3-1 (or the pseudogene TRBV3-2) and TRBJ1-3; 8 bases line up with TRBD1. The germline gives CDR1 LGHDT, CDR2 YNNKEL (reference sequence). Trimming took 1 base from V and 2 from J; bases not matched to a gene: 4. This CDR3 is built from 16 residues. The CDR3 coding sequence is TGTGCCAGCAGCCAAGGACAGGGGCTGGCTGGAAACACCATATATTTT. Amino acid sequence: CASSQGQGLAGNTIYF.

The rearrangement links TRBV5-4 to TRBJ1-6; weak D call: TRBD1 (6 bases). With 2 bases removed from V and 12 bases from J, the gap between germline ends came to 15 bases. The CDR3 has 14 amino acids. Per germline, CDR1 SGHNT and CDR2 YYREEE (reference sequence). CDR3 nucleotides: TGTGCCAGCAGCTTTGGGGGCAGGGTCGGACCCCTCCACTTT. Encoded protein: CASSFGGRVGPLHF.

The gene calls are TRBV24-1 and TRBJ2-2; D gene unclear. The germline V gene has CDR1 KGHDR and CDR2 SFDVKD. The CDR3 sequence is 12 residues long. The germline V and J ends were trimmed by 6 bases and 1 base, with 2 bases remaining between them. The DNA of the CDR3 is TGTGCCACCAGTCAGAACACCGGGGAGCTGTTTTTT. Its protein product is CATSQNTGELFF.

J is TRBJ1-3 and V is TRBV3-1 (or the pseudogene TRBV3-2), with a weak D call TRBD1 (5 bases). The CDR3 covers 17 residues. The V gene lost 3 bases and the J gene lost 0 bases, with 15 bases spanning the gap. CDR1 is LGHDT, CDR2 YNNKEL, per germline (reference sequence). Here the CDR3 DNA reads TGTGCCAGCAGCCACTTCCCCGGCAGGGCCTCTGGAAACACCATATATTTT. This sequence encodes CASSHFPGRASGNTIYF.

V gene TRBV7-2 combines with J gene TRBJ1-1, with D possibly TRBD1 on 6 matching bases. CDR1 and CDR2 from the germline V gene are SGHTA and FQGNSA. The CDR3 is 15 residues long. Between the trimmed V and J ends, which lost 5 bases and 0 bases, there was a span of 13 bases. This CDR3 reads CASSVGQSMNTEAFF. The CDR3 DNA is TGTGCCAGCAGCGTAGGACAGTCGATGAACACTGAAGCTTTCTTT.

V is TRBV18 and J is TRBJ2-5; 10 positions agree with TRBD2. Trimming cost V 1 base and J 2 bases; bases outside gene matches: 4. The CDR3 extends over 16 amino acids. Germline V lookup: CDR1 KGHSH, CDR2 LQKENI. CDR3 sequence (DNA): TGTGCCAGCTCACCACGGGCTAGCGGGGGACAAGAGACCCAGTACTTC. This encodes CASSPRASGGQETQYF.